One and the same sample provided the 9 T cell receptor beta chains below, sequenced in a study of blood T cell repertoires in COVID-19. The assay was immunoSEQ multiplex PCR, and TCRdb's table has in-frame clones only and misses some. The table shows under 300,000 clones, with approximately 86% occurring only once. The sequenced sample consisted of PBMCs or T cells enriched from blood (not recorded which). These receptors were taken from a woman aged 25-40 years with acute COVID-19.

The rearrangement joins TRBV3-1 (or the pseudogene TRBV3-2) to TRBJ2-5, with 8 nucleotides matching TRBD2. The ends lost 0 bases at V and 4 bases at J; junction bases unmatched: 4. This CDR3 region has 15 residues. Germline loops: CDR1 LGHDT, CDR2 YNNKEL (reference sequence). The CDR3 sequence is CASSQDTSGRETQYF. CDR3 bases: TGTGCCAGCAGCCAAGATACTAGCGGTAGAGAGACCCAGTACTTC.

This chain uses TRBV5-4 with TRBJ2-2; D remains ambiguous. The CDR3 runs 14 residues. Trimming removed 0 bases from V and 3 bases from J, with 6 bases in between. The germline CDR1 and CDR2 sequences are SGHNT and YYREEE (reference sequence). The CDR3 coding sequence is TGTGCCAGCAGCTTGGAGAGATACACCGGGGAGCTGTTTTTT. This sequence encodes CASSLERYTGELFF.

This clone came up once. The rearrangement links TRBV14 to TRBJ2-6, with TRBD1 matching over 7 bases. The CDR3 totals 19 residues. CDR1 and CDR2 (germline): SGHDN, FVKESK. V was pared by 4 bases and J by 4 bases, with 16 bases of the junction left unmatched. The CDR3 DNA follows: TGTGCCAGCAGCCTTATCCGGGACAGCAGCCTCGGGGGGGCCAACGTCCTGACTTTC. Its translation: CASSLIRDSSLGGANVLTF.

The rearrangement joins TRBV7-2 to TRBJ2-4, with D tentatively TRBD2 (5 bases). Germline V gene data show CDR1 as SGHTA and CDR2 as FQGNSA. V was pared by 5 bases and J by 0 bases, with 11 bases between. The CDR3 runs to 15 residues. CDR3 region: CASSPRDGAKNIQYF. CDR3 nucleotide sequence: TGTGCCAGCAGCCCCCGGGATGGAGCCAAAAACATTCAGTACTTC.

The chain employs TRBV6-4 and TRBJ1-1; a possible D gene is TRBD1 (5 bases). The CDR3 runs 15 residues. The V end lost 0 bases, the J end lost 3 bases, and 11 bases lay between the germline ends. Germline values: CDR1 MRHNA, CDR2 SNTAGT. The CDR3 sequence is CASSDSNRGDTEAFF. The CDR3, as DNA: TGTGCCAGCAGTGACTCGAACCGGGGGGACACTGAAGCTTTCTTT.

The chain joins TRBV5-1 to TRBJ2-1; D perhaps matches TRBD1 (5 bases). The CDR3 consists of 15 residues. Trimming removed 0 bases at V and 2 bases at J, with 9 bases between. Germline CDR1 and CDR2: SGHRS and YFSETQ. The CDR3 here is CASSLGRQPYNEQFF. The CDR3 region has the DNA TGCGCCAGCAGCTTGGGTAGACAGCCCTACAATGAGCAGTTCTTC.

The V call is TRBV24-1, the J call TRBJ2-2, with a possible D match to TRBD1 (6 bases). V lost 3 bases to trimming and J lost 4 bases, with 11 bases between them. CDR3 size: 15 residues. Germline values: CDR1 KGHDR, CDR2 SFDVKD. CDR3 nucleotides: TGTGCCACCAGTGATCGTACAGGGTCCACCGGGGAGCTGTTTTTT. Translated: CATSDRTGSTGELFF.

V gene TRBV2 combines with J gene TRBJ2-1; the D gene is possibly TRBD1 (5 bases). The V gene lost 4 bases and the J gene lost 7 bases, with 11 bases spanning the gap. Germline CDR1 reads SNHLY; CDR2 reads FYNNEI. CDR3 length: 13 residues. Written as DNA, the CDR3 is TGTGCCAGCAGTGGCCAGGGAAGTAATGAGCAGTTCTTC. Translation: CASSGQGSNEQFF.

The genes are TRBV4-3 and TRBJ2-1; D may be TRBD2 (6 bases). This CDR3 region has 14 residues. V was pared by 3 bases and J by 8 bases, with 14 bases between. CDR1 is LGHNA and CDR2 is YSLEER in the germline V gene. In DNA form, the CDR3 reads TGCGCCAGCAGCCAGCTATCGACTAGTGATGAGCAGTTCTTC. It translates to CASSQLSTSDEQFF.